Below are 25 T cell receptor beta chains sequenced from a single sample in a study of type 1 regulatory T cells. TCRdb recomputed calls from the reads with MiXCR, one row per CDR3 protein. Here the sample spans around 19,000 distinct CDR3 sequences, more than 8.5% being singletons. The specimen sequenced was CD4+ T cells, either the whole sample or a sorted fraction (not recorded which). These receptors came from a human donor in good health.

This clonotype is judged medium-sized (0.01 to 0.1%). CDR3 nucleotide sequence: TGTGCCAGCAGCAGGGACAGAAAGAACACTGAAGCTTTCTTT. Encoded protein: CASSRDRKNTEAFF. The chain carries TRBV11-2 and TRBJ1-1; 7 nucleotides agree with TRBD1. The V segment lost 5 bases and the J segment 1 base; nucleotides outside the gene matches: 4. The CDR3 spans 14 residues. Per germline, CDR1 SGHAT and CDR2 FQNNGV.

Many counts were recorded for this clonotype. This chain connects TRBV29-1 to TRBJ2-3, with D perhaps TRBD1 (6 bases). Germline V gene sequence: CDR1 SQVTM, CDR2 ANQGSEA. V was clipped by 7 bases and J by 1 base, with 9 bases between them. CDR3 length: 12 residues. This chain's CDR3 is CSDRTGTDTQYF. CDR3 DNA sequence: TGCAGCGATAGGACAGGCACAGATACGCAGTATTTT.

In this sample, this clonotype turned up many times. The CDR3, as DNA: TGTGCCAGCAGTTTCGCACTGGGGGCTGAGCAGTTCTTC. Amino acid sequence: CASSFALGAEQFF. The V gene is TRBV2, the J gene TRBJ2-1, with D tentatively TRBD1 (6 bases). Germline V gene sequence: CDR1 SNHLY, CDR2 FYNNEI. This CDR3 is built from 13 residues. Trimming took 5 bases from V and 9 from J, leaving 14 bases between them.

The sample holds many counts of this clonotype. This rearrangement joins TRBV6-6 to TRBJ2-3; D assignment may be TRBD1 or TRBD2 (5 bases each). The V gene's germline CDR1 is MNHNY and CDR2 SVGAGI (reference sequence). There are 12 residues in the CDR3. Deletions cut 7 bases from V and 2 bases from J, with 7 bases between. DNA for the CDR3: TGTGCCAGCATGGGGGACACAGATACGCAGTATTTT. As protein: CASMGDTDTQYF.

This clonotype was seen more than once but under ten times. V usage is TRBV5-1 and J usage is TRBJ2-1, with D perhaps matching TRBD1 (5 bases). CDR1 and CDR2 from the germline V gene are SGHRS and YFSETQ. V lost 3 bases and J lost 2, with 12 bases in between. There are 15 residues in the CDR3. The CDR3 protein is CASSWYQGTYNEQFF. The CDR3 DNA follows: TGCGCCAGCAGCTGGTATCAGGGAACCTACAATGAGCAGTTCTTC.

Remarks on this clonotype: A single base separates this from a much larger clone, so it may be a read error. This rearrangement joins TRBV20-1 to TRBJ2-1, with 9 bases identical to TRBD2. CDR1 is DFQATT, CDR2 SNEGSKA, per germline (reference sequence). Trimming took 1 base from V and 8 from J; bases not matched to a gene: 9. The CDR3 contains 15 residues. The CDR3 spells CSARGLAGPEDEQFF. CDR3 nucleotide sequence: TGCAGTGCTAGAGGCCTAGCGGGACCGGAAGATGAGCAGTTCTTC.

This clonotype was found a few times. This chain connects TRBV20-1 to TRBJ2-3, with D perhaps being TRBD1 or TRBD2 (5 bases each). The germline V gene has CDR1 DFQATT and CDR2 SNEGSKA (reference sequence). The CDR3 sequence is 14 residues long. V lost 4 bases, J lost 5 bases, and 16 bases lay in between. The CDR3 loop reads CSAKGRKSGDTQYF. Written as DNA, the CDR3 is TGCAGTGCTAAGGGACGGAAGAGCGGAGATACGCAGTATTTT.

This clonotype appeared many times. The chain employs TRBV12-3 or TRBV12-4 and TRBJ2-1; D ambiguous. V lost 7 bases to trimming and J lost 3 bases, with 13 bases between them. The CDR3 contains 14 residues. CDR3 sequence: CASNDPNYYNEQFF. CDR3 nucleotide sequence: TGTGCCAGCAATGACCCGAACTACTACAATGAGCAGTTCTTC.

V usage is TRBV12-3 or TRBV12-4 and J usage is TRBJ2-5; D may match TRBD1 or TRBD2 (5 bases each). This CDR3 has 15 residues. The V and J ends lost 5 bases and 5 bases respectively, with 18 bases between them. CDR3 sequence reads: CASSRDGSAVETQYF. For the CDR3, the DNA is TGTGCCAGCAGTCGGGACGGCTCAGCGGTGGAGACCCAGTACTTC.

There are a few counts of this clonotype. This chain links TRBV24-1 with TRBJ2-1; D might be TRBD2 (6 bases). The CDR3 contains 15 residues. Trimming removed 5 bases from V and 7 bases from J, with 17 bases in between. Germline V gene lookup returns CDR1 KGHDR and CDR2 SFDVKD. CDR3 in amino acids: CATSVSGVSENEQFF. CDR3 DNA sequence: TGTGCCACCAGTGTGTCGGGAGTATCGGAGAATGAGCAGTTCTTC.

The chain is built from TRBV19 and TRBJ2-3; D is uncertain. CDR3 length: 14 amino acids. Trimming shortened V by 1 base and J by 0 bases, and 5 bases separated the two germline ends. CDR1 is LNHDA and CDR2 is SQIVND in the germline V gene (reference sequence). The CDR3 sequence: CASSIGSSTDTQYF. DNA for the CDR3: TGTGCCAGTAGTATAGGAAGTAGCACAGATACGCAGTATTTT. Combining the CDR3 with reference TRBV19 and TRBJ2-3 gives the whole variable domain DGGITQSPKYLFRKEGQNVTLSCEQNLNHDAMYWYRQDPGQGLRLIYYSQIVNDFQKGDIAEGYSVSREKKESFPLTVTSAQKNPTAFYLCASSIGSSTDTQYFGPGTRLTVL.

This clonotype appeared a few times. The CDR3 DNA follows: TGTGCCAGCAGCCAGATGAGCTCCTACAATGAGCAGTTCTTC. Its protein product is CASSQMSSYNEQFF. This sequence joins TRBV5-4 and TRBJ2-1, with D uncertain. This CDR3 comprises 14 residues. Germline V gene sequence: CDR1 SGHNT, CDR2 YYREEE (reference sequence). Trimming took 4 bases from V and 0 from J, leaving 8 bases between them. The full variable domain, with the rest looked up from reference TRBV5-4 and TRBJ2-1, is ETGVTQSPTHLIKTRGQQVTLRCSSQSGHNTVSWYQQALGQGPQFIFQYYREEENGRGNFPPRFSGLQFPNYSSELNVNALELDDSALYLCASSQMSSYNEQFFGPGTRLTVL.

This clonotype showed up many times. The V and J genes are TRBV20-1 and TRBJ2-1; D is uncertain. The CDR3 loop spans 10 amino acids. CDR1 and CDR2 from the germline V gene are DFQATT and SNEGSKA (reference sequence). V was shortened by 7 bases and J by 10 bases, with 11 bases between the two germline ends. The CDR3: CSVPVVEQFF. The CDR3 DNA is TGCAGTGTTCCCGTAGTAGAGCAGTTCTTC.

The rearrangement uses TRBV5-1 and TRBJ2-5; 9 positions agree with TRBD1. This CDR3 contains 15 residues. Germline values: CDR1 SGHRS, CDR2 YFSETQ. Trimming took 4 bases from V and 3 from J; bases not matched to a gene: 7. For the CDR3, the DNA is TGCGCCAGCAGCGACGGGACAGGGACAGAAGAGACCCAGTACTTC. This gives the protein CASSDGTGTEETQYF.

This clonotype was detected a few times. The rearrangement joins TRBV20-1 to TRBJ1-1; TRBD1 agrees at 7 bases. Germline CDR1 and CDR2: DFQATT and SNEGSKA (reference sequence). J gave up 4 bases and V 5 bases, and 7 bases lay outside the gene matches. The CDR3 has 13 residues. The CDR3 reads CSAPRQGGTEAFF. In DNA, the CDR3 is TGCAGTGCTCCCCGGCAGGGGGGCACTGAAGCTTTCTTT.

This clonotype was recorded at least ten times. The J gene is TRBJ2-7, the V gene TRBV6-2 or TRBV6-3; 12 nucleotides agree with TRBD2. This CDR3 has 18 amino acids. Germline CDR1 is MNHEY and CDR2 is SVGEGT. Germline trimming cut 6 bases from V and 2 bases from J; bases unmatched to any gene: 14. The CDR3 protein is CASSRLTLAGGKTYEQYF. The CDR3, as DNA: TGTGCCAGCAGCCGCCTCACTCTAGCGGGAGGGAAAACCTACGAGCAGTACTTC.

This rearrangement joins TRBV6-5 to TRBJ1-3, with D unresolved. The CDR3 sequence is 12 residues long. The V gene's germline CDR1 is MNHEY and CDR2 SVGAGI. The V gene lost 7 bases and the J gene lost 4 bases, with 8 bases spanning the gap. The CDR3 coding sequence is TGTGCCAGCAAGGCGGGGGGAAACACCATATATTTT. It translates to CASKAGGNTIYF.

This clonotype appeared many times. V is TRBV5-1 and J is TRBJ2-1; no clear D. V was pared by 1 base and J by 4 bases, with 15 bases between. Germline V gene data show CDR1 as SGHRS and CDR2 as YFSETQ. The length of the CDR3 is 16 residues. This chain's CDR3 is CASSLILTGRYNEQFF. CDR3 DNA sequence: TGCGCCAGCAGCTTGATCCTAACCGGACGGTACAATGAGCAGTTCTTC.

This clonotype was seen repeatedly, ten times or more. The rearrangement uses TRBV2 and TRBJ1-1; tentative D call: TRBD1 (6 bases). Between the trimmed V and J ends, which lost 6 bases and 0 bases, there was a span of 11 bases. The CDR3 loop spans 14 amino acids. Germline CDR1 and CDR2: SNHLY and FYNNEI. In nucleotides, the CDR3 is TGTGCCAGCAGCTTACAGGGCATGAACACTGAAGCTTTCTTT. Protein sequence: CASSLQGMNTEAFF.

This clonotype was counted at least ten times. V is TRBV28 and J is TRBJ1-5, with D hard to call. There are 12 residues in the CDR3. From germline, CDR1 is MDHEN and CDR2 SYDVKM. With 8 bases removed from V and 2 bases from J, the gap between germline ends came to 7 bases. CDR3: CASFVGNQPQHF. CDR3 DNA sequence: TGTGCCAGCTTCGTCGGCAATCAGCCCCAGCATTTT.

This clonotype was seen repeatedly, ten times or more. V is TRBV5-1 and J is TRBJ2-5, with a weak D call TRBD1 (5 bases). V was shortened by 1 base and J by 5 bases, with 12 bases between the two germline ends. The CDR3 covers 14 residues. Germline assignment: CDR1 SGHRS and CDR2 YFSETQ. CDR3 sequence reads: CASSLTGSPETQYF. For the CDR3, the DNA is TGCGCCAGCAGCTTGACAGGAAGTCCCGAGACCCAGTACTTC.

This chain connects TRBV7-2 to TRBJ2-1, with D possibly being TRBD2 (6 bases). The germline V gene encodes CDR1 SGHTA and CDR2 FQGNSA. The germline V and J ends were trimmed by 5 bases and 0 bases, with 20 bases remaining between them. The CDR3 length is 18 residues. The CDR3 region is CASSNLPPLAISYNEQFF. The CDR3 nucleotides read TGTGCCAGCAGCAACCTCCCTCCTCTAGCGATCTCCTACAATGAGCAGTTCTTC.

The chain links TRBV7-2 to TRBJ2-7; either TRBD1 or TRBD2 may fit D (6 bases each). Trimming left V 5 bases short and J 3 bases short, with 17 bases between. Germline-derived CDR1 and CDR2 are SGHTA and FQGNSA. The CDR3 sequence is 15 residues long. The CDR3 DNA reads TGTGCCAGCAGCCGGGGGCCCCCGCGGGACTACGAGCAGTACTTC. Residues: CASSRGPPRDYEQYF. Full variable domain (rest looked up from reference TRBV7-2 and TRBJ2-7): GAGVSQSPSNKVTEKGKDVELRCDPISGHTALYWYRQSLGQGLEFLIYFQGNSAPDKSGLPSDRFSAERTGGSVSTLTIQRTQQEDSAVYLCASSRGPPRDYEQYFGPGTRLTVT.

The sample holds many counts of this clonotype. This chain connects TRBV12-3 or TRBV12-4 to TRBJ2-2; D may be TRBD2 (5 bases). The CDR3 covers 14 residues. The germline V and J ends were trimmed by 6 bases and 2 bases, with 10 bases remaining between them. The CDR3 region has the DNA TGTGCCAGCAGACGGGGTGGAAACACCGGGGAGCTGTTTTTT. This gives the protein CASRRGGNTGELFF.

This clonotype has a count of ten or more. The chain carries TRBV29-1 and TRBJ2-1; the D gene is possibly TRBD2 (5 bases). CDR1 is SQVTM and CDR2 is ANQGSEA in the germline V gene. The CDR3 length is 14 residues. V was clipped by 4 bases and J by 7 bases, with 17 bases between them. The CDR3 here is CSVGLSGSGNEQFF. Written as DNA, the CDR3 is TGCAGCGTTGGGCTCAGCGGCTCTGGTAATGAGCAGTTCTTC.